These 23 T cell receptor beta chains originate from one sample sequenced in a study of T cell responses to AZD1222 COVID-19 vaccine. Profiling relied on immunoSEQ multiplex PCR, and the TCRdb table lists in-frame clones only, not all of them. The sample comprises 170,000 or so clones, 90% of which are singletons, and around 3% rests with the top ten. The sequencing here drew on peripheral blood, taken on day 0 of AZD1222 vaccination. The receptors originated from an adult in good health.

This rearrangement joins TRBV9 to TRBJ1-2; D gene ambiguous. V lost 3 bases and J 7 bases, leaving 13 bases between the germline ends. This CDR3 spans 13 amino acids. Looked up from germline, CDR1 is SGDLS and CDR2 is YYNGEE. The chain's CDR3 is CASSAEPRGGYTF. The CDR3 DNA reads TGTGCCAGCAGCGCAGAGCCCAGAGGTGGCTACACCTTC.

V is TRBV4-3 and J is TRBJ1-2; unclear D gene. The ends were cut back, 6 bases at V and 0 bases at J, with 11 bases in the middle. The CDR3 is 14 residues long. CDR1 and CDR2 (germline): LGHNA, YSLEER. The CDR3 region has the DNA TGCGCCAGCAGACCAGGCGGACCTAACTATGGCTACACCTTC. It encodes CASRPGGPNYGYTF.

DNA of the CDR3: TGTGCCAGCATCCTAGGAGGGAATAGCAATCAGCCCCAGCATTTT. It specifies CASILGGNSNQPQHF. The chain combines TRBV28 with TRBJ1-5, with D unclear. The CDR3 covers 15 residues. The V gene's germline CDR1 is MDHEN and CDR2 SYDVKM. Trimming removed 7 bases from V and 0 bases from J, with 13 bases in between.

The chain uses TRBV27 and TRBJ1-5; possible D gene TRBD1, 5 bases. The CDR3 has 12 residues. The germline V gene has CDR1 MNHEY and CDR2 SMNVEV (reference sequence). The germline V and J ends were trimmed by 2 bases and 6 bases, with 5 bases remaining between them. The CDR3 loop is CASSLRGQPQHF. CDR3 sequence (DNA): TGTGCCAGCAGTTTAAGGGGTCAGCCCCAGCATTTT.

The chain joins TRBV20-1 to TRBJ2-7; the D is unclear. CDR1 is DFQATT, CDR2 SNEGSKA, per germline (reference sequence). Trimming pared 1 base from V and 6 bases from J, leaving 7 bases between. The CDR3 length is 11 residues. Written as DNA, the CDR3 is TGCAGTGCTAGAGTCGTATCCGAGCAGTACTTC. Residues: CSARVVSEQYF.

The V and J genes are TRBV7-8 and TRBJ1-2; D gene uncertain. CDR3 length: 13 amino acids. V was pared by 3 bases and J by 8 bases, with 13 bases between. Germline-derived CDR1 and CDR2 are SGHVS and FQNEAQ. The CDR3 bases are TGTGCCAGCAGCTTGGACCCTCAGAGGGGCTACACCTTC. Translation: CASSLDPQRGYTF.

As regards this clone: Other DNA sequences from this sample encode an identical CDR3 as well. V and J are TRBV3-1 (or the pseudogene TRBV3-2) and TRBJ2-7; D not resolved. The CDR3 length is 11 residues. CDR1 LGHDT and CDR2 YNNKEL come from the germline V gene (reference sequence). V lost 2 bases, J lost 4 bases, and 3 bases lay in between. CDR3 coding DNA: TGTGCCAGCAGCCAATTATACGAGCAGTACTTC. It is translated as CASSQLYEQYF.

This clone was found once. This chain joins TRBV6-5 and TRBJ2-3; D call uncertain. Germline values: CDR1 MNHEY, CDR2 SVGAGI. CDR3 length: 14 amino acids. V lost 2 bases and J lost 1, with 7 bases in between. The chain's CDR3 is CASSYGQGTDTQYF. The CDR3 DNA sequence: TGTGCCAGCAGTTACGGGCAGGGCACAGATACGCAGTATTTT.

The chain recombines TRBV9 with TRBJ2-7; 10 bases map to TRBD2. CDR1 is SGDLS, CDR2 YYNGEE, per germline. The CDR3 has 19 residues. V dropped 0 bases and J dropped 0; count of bases not matched to a gene: 12. The chain's CDR3 is CASSVGEVAGGPSSYEQYF. The CDR3 region has the DNA TGTGCCAGCAGCGTAGGAGAGGTAGCGGGGGGCCCAAGCTCCTACGAGCAGTACTTC.

The chain recombines TRBV5-6 with TRBJ2-5; D is ambiguous. Germline values: CDR1 SGHDT, CDR2 YYEEEE. Trimming shortened V by 3 bases and J by 4 bases, and 7 bases separated the two germline ends. This CDR3 has 12 amino acids. The CDR3 is CASSSKIETQYF. CDR3 nucleotide sequence: TGTGCCAGCAGCTCGAAGATAGAGACCCAGTACTTC.

V usage is TRBV3-1 (or the pseudogene TRBV3-2) and J usage is TRBJ2-4, with 11 bases matching TRBD2. The length of the CDR3 is 18 residues. The germline CDR1 and CDR2 sequences are LGHDT and YNNKEL (reference sequence). J gave up 8 bases and V 0 bases, and 12 bases lay outside the gene matches. CDR3 nucleotide sequence: TGTGCCAGCAGCCAAGATTTGGCTAGCGGGGGGCCTCGGGACATTCAGTACTTC. Translating it yields CASSQDLASGGPRDIQYF.

This clone came up a few times. V usage is TRBV4-2 and J usage is TRBJ1-1; possibly TRBD1 for D (5 bases). The CDR3 is made up of 14 amino acids. The V and J ends lost 3 bases and 1 base respectively, with 9 bases between them. Germline V lookup: CDR1 LGHNA, CDR2 YNFKEQ. For the CDR3, the DNA is TGTGCCAGCAGCCATCGGGGGGGGAACACTGAAGCTTTCTTT. Its protein is CASSHRGGNTEAFF.

V and J are TRBV6-5 and TRBJ1-2; 9 positions match TRBD1. The length of the CDR3 is 13 residues. V lost 7 bases, J lost 4 bases, and 4 bases stayed unmatched. CDR1 MNHEY and CDR2 SVGAGI come from the germline V gene. The CDR3 DNA reads TGTGCCAGCAACCCGACAGGGGGCTATGGCTACACCTTC. Translated: CASNPTGGYGYTF.

This clone occurred once. The chain carries TRBV7-9 and TRBJ1-1; 7 positions agree with TRBD1. After removal of 7 bases from V and 1 base from J, the junction contained 12 bases not matched to a gene. The CDR3 totals 16 residues. Germline CDR1 reads SEHNR; CDR2 reads FQNEAQ (reference sequence). CDR3 loop: CASTTGQTFRNTEAFF. The CDR3 DNA sequence: TGTGCCAGCACCACGGGACAGACATTTCGGAACACTGAAGCTTTCTTT. Full variable domain (rest looked up from reference TRBV7-9 and TRBJ1-1): DTGVSQNPRHKITKRGQNVTFRCDPISEHNRLYWYRQTLGQGPEFLTYFQNEAQLEKSRLLSDRFSAERPKGSFSTLEIQRTEQGDSAMYLCASTTGQTFRNTEAFFGQGTRLTVV.

The CDR3 sequence is CASSPPGTASDTQYF. CDR3 nucleotide sequence: TGTGCCAGCAGCCCGCCCGGGACAGCATCAGATACGCAGTATTTT. V is TRBV3-1 (or the pseudogene TRBV3-2) and J is TRBJ2-3; TRBD1 matches 7 bases. This CDR3 is built from 15 residues. V was pared by 4 bases and J by 4 bases, with 8 bases of the junction left unmatched. Germline loops: CDR1 LGHDT, CDR2 YNNKEL (reference sequence).

This chain joins TRBV30 and TRBJ1-6; 9 bases align to TRBD1. This CDR3 has 16 residues. Germline V gives CDR1 GTSNPN, CDR2 SVGIG (reference sequence). V shed 2 bases, J shed 7 bases, and the junction held 9 bases outside the gene matches. The CDR3 loop reads CAWSIGPTGGNSPLHF. CDR3 DNA sequence: TGTGCCTGGAGTATCGGCCCGACAGGGGGGAATTCACCCCTCCACTTT.

This CDR3 is CASSQRGLPNYGYTF. The DNA of the CDR3 is TGCGCCAGCAGCCAAAGAGGCCTACCTAACTATGGCTACACCTTC. The rearrangement links TRBV4-1 to TRBJ1-2; D call uncertain. With 2 bases removed from V and 0 bases from J, the gap between germline ends came to 10 bases. Germline loops: CDR1 MGHRA, CDR2 YSYEKL. The CDR3 sequence is 15 residues long.

V and J are TRBV7-9 and TRBJ1-6; weak D call: TRBD1 (6 bases). Germline assignment: CDR1 SEHNR and CDR2 FQNEAQ (reference sequence). The CDR3 loop spans 16 amino acids. The V gene lost 5 bases and the J gene lost 9 bases, with 20 bases spanning the gap. The CDR3 DNA sequence: TGTGCCAGCAGCCTAGAACCACAGGGAGTAGGTTCACCCCTCCACTTT. Translating it yields CASSLEPQGVGSPLHF.

This clone turned up a few times. The V and J genes are TRBV10-3 and TRBJ2-5, with 7 bases fitting TRBD2. The length of the CDR3 is 17 residues. CDR1 is ENHRY and CDR2 is SYGVKD in the germline V gene. Trimming removed 4 bases from V and 2 bases from J; junction bases left unmatched: 13. The CDR3 region is CAISVGLVASGQETQYF. The CDR3 DNA is TGTGCCATCAGTGTAGGGTTGGTGGCTAGCGGACAAGAGACCCAGTACTTC.

The sample holds one count of this clone. The chain joins TRBV29-1 to TRBJ2-7; TRBD1 might be the D (6 bases). CDR1 and CDR2 from the germline V gene are SQVTM and ANQGSEA. The CDR3 extends over 14 amino acids. Between the trimmed V and J ends, which lost 0 bases and 2 bases, there was a span of 11 bases. The CDR3 sequence is CSVEDGGRPYEQYF. The CDR3 bases are TGCAGCGTTGAAGATGGGGGCAGGCCCTACGAGCAGTACTTC.

The rearrangement uses TRBV6-5 and TRBJ1-1, with a tentative D call TRBD1 (6 bases). CDR1 MNHEY and CDR2 SVGAGI come from the germline V gene. This CDR3 has 15 residues. V was trimmed by 0 bases and J by 4 bases, leaving 12 bases between them. CDR3 coding DNA: TGTGCCAGCAGTTACTCGGGGGGGGGCACCACTGAAGCTTTCTTT. Translation gives CASSYSGGGTTEAFF.

The V call is TRBV7-2, the J call TRBJ2-2; D is perhaps TRBD1 (6 bases). The ends were cut back, 7 bases at V and 4 bases at J, with 13 bases in the middle. The CDR3 totals 14 residues. Per germline, CDR1 SGHTA and CDR2 FQGNSA. The CDR3 DNA reads TGTGCCAGCATTACAGGGTGGGGCACCGGGGAGCTGTTTTTT. It encodes CASITGWGTGELFF.

The chain has TRBV19 and TRBJ1-1; no clear D gene. V lost 6 bases, J lost 1 base, and 9 bases lay in between. The CDR3 has 13 residues. Germline values: CDR1 LNHDA, CDR2 SQIVND (reference sequence). The CDR3 region is CASSLQGNTEAFF. DNA for the CDR3: TGTGCCAGTAGCTTGCAAGGGAACACTGAAGCTTTCTTT.